Listed here are 29 T cell receptor beta chains from one sample, sequenced in a study of blood T cell repertoires in COVID-19. Data came from immunoSEQ multiplex PCR; TCRdb stores just in-frame clones and leaves some out. Of tens of thousands of clones in the sample, roughly 80% were seen once. Sequencing input: peripheral blood. The receptor set was obtained from a human donor in a cohort sampled during active COVID-19.

The rearrangement joins TRBV5-1 to TRBJ1-2, with TRBD1 identical over 7 bases. Per the germline V gene, CDR1 is SGHRS and CDR2 is YFSETQ. Trimming took 5 bases from V and 4 from J; bases not matched to a gene: 5. This CDR3 has 13 residues. The CDR3 DNA reads as TGCGCCAGCAGACCAGGGGGTAGCTATGGCTACACCTTC. It translates to CASRPGGSYGYTF.

The chain uses TRBV7-9 and TRBJ2-1; TRBD2 agrees at 11 bases. Losses at the gene ends were 5 bases for V and 5 bases for J; bases not matched to a gene: 5. The CDR3 consists of 15 residues. Germline CDR1 SEHNR, CDR2 FQNEAQ (reference sequence). CDR3 residues: CASSTLAGVNNEQFF. For the CDR3, the DNA is TGTGCCAGCAGCACACTAGCGGGGGTTAACAATGAGCAGTTCTTC.

J is TRBJ1-3 and V is TRBV7-9; D gene uncertain. Trimming took 6 bases from V and 3 from J, leaving 15 bases between them. The CDR3 has 15 amino acids. Germline V gene lookup returns CDR1 SEHNR and CDR2 FQNEAQ (reference sequence). CDR3 loop: CASRPPPRGGNTIYF. The CDR3 coding sequence is TGTGCCAGCAGACCCCCGCCCCGGGGTGGAAACACCATATATTTT.

Comment on this clone: Other DNA sequences within the sample encode an identical CDR3. The rearrangement links TRBV11-2 to TRBJ1-5; 7 bases match TRBD1. The CDR3 length is 13 residues. Germline values: CDR1 SGHAT, CDR2 FQNNGV. Germline trimming cut 9 bases from V and 7 bases from J; bases unmatched to any gene: 9. The CDR3 region is CASSLDRAQPQHF. The CDR3, as DNA: TGTGCCAGTAGCCTAGACAGGGCCCAGCCCCAGCATTTT. The entire variable domain, with the rest obtained from reference TRBV11-2 and TRBJ1-5, is as follows: EAGVAQSPRYKIIEKRQSVAFWCNPISGHATLYWYQQILGQGPKLLIQFQNNGVVDDSQLPKDRFSAERLKGVDSTLKIQPAKLEDSAVYLCASSLDRAQPQHFGDGTRLSIL.

The rearrangement uses TRBV6-2 or TRBV6-3 and TRBJ1-5; a weak D match, TRBD1 (5 bases). Trimming removed 5 bases from V and 3 bases from J, with 8 bases in between. The germline V gene encodes CDR1 MNHEY and CDR2 SVGEGT. The CDR3 is made up of 13 amino acids. The CDR3 sequence: CASSGTINQPQHF. The CDR3 DNA follows: TGTGCCAGCAGTGGGACTATCAATCAGCCCCAGCATTTT.

The CDR3 spells CASSMSGTGWREQYF. The CDR3 DNA reads as TGTGCCAGTAGTATGTCCGGGACAGGGTGGCGCGAGCAGTACTTC. V is TRBV19 and J is TRBJ2-7; 9 bases align to TRBD1. CDR3 size: 15 residues. Germline V CDR1 and CDR2: LNHDA, SQIVND (reference sequence). Losses at the gene ends were 3 bases for V and 6 bases for J; bases not matched to a gene: 9.

The chain is built from TRBV11-3 and TRBJ2-1; 9 bases map to TRBD2. V lost 7 bases to trimming and J lost 2 bases; unmatched junction nucleotides: 9. Germline V gene lookup returns CDR1 SGHNT and CDR2 YENEEA. The CDR3 is 16 residues long. The CDR3: CASNPPGGGAYNEQFF. CDR3 coding DNA: TGTGCCAGCAACCCTCCTGGCGGGGGGGCCTACAATGAGCAGTTCTTC.

The J gene is TRBJ2-5, the V gene TRBV9; the match to TRBD2 covers 7 bases. V was clipped by 4 bases and J by 5 bases; unmatched bases: 14. From germline, CDR1 is SGDLS and CDR2 YYNGEE. CDR3 length equals 16 residues. The CDR3 region has the DNA TGTGCCAGCAGCCCGAGGGGCCCGGAAGCGGGGGAGACCCAGTACTTC. This sequence encodes CASSPRGPEAGETQYF.

The chain employs TRBV6-2 or TRBV6-3 and TRBJ2-1; 8 bases are shared with TRBD2. The CDR3 is made up of 17 amino acids. The germline V gene encodes CDR1 MNHEY and CDR2 SVGEGT. The J segment lost 1 base and the V segment lost 2 bases, leaving 7 bases of the junction unmatched. The CDR3 loop reads CASSYPIERGSYNEQFF. CDR3 sequence (DNA): TGTGCCAGCAGTTACCCCATCGAGCGGGGGTCCTACAATGAGCAGTTCTTC.

The V gene is TRBV9, the J gene TRBJ2-7, with TRBD2 identical over 8 bases. The trim removed 0 bases at V and 7 bases at J, leaving 3 bases unmatched. The CDR3 loop spans 13 amino acids. Germline V gene sequence: CDR1 SGDLS, CDR2 YYNGEE. The CDR3 protein is CASSVAGGVEQYF. Written as DNA, the CDR3 is TGTGCCAGCAGCGTAGCGGGGGGGGTGGAGCAGTACTTC. Variable domain in full (rest from reference TRBV9 and TRBJ2-7): DSGVTQTPKHLITATGQRVTLRCSPRSGDLSVYWYQQSLDQGLQFLIQYYNGEERAKGNILERFSAQQFPDLHSELNLSSLELGDSALYFCASSVAGGVEQYFGPGTRLTVT.

This clone was seen only once. This CDR3 reads CASTTGGAGNQPQHF. DNA of the CDR3: TGTGCCAGTACCACAGGGGGGGCAGGCAATCAGCCCCAGCATTTT. The gene calls are TRBV19 and TRBJ1-5; 8 bases map to TRBD1. The germline gives CDR1 LNHDA, CDR2 SQIVND (reference sequence). V was pared by 7 bases and J by 2 bases, with 7 bases of the junction left unmatched. This CDR3 is built from 15 residues.

This clone was seen a handful of times. The rearrangement links TRBV27 to TRBJ1-6, with D possibly matching TRBD1 (5 bases). The CDR3 loop spans 19 amino acids. CDR1 is MNHEY and CDR2 is SMNVEV in the germline V gene (reference sequence). Trimming took off 5 bases at V and 0 bases at J, with 20 bases between the two ends. The CDR3 bases are TGTGCCAGCAGTCTTCGGGGGGGAAGGACGAGCTCCTATAATTCACCCCTCCACTTT. It codes for CASSLRGGRTSSYNSPLHF.

CDR3 nucleotides: TGTGCCAGCAGCTTAAATGGTCAGGGTCGGCCTGAAGCTTTCTTT. Translation gives CASSLNGQGRPEAFF. The chain recombines TRBV11-1 with TRBJ1-1; D possibly corresponds to TRBD1 (5 bases). The CDR3 sequence is 15 residues long. Per the germline V gene, CDR1 is SGHAT and CDR2 is FQDESV (reference sequence). V gave up 2 bases and J gave up 6 bases, with 16 bases separating them.

Comment on this clone: The same CDR3 is also encoded by other DNA sequences in this sample. This chain uses TRBV27 with TRBJ1-3; a possible D gene is TRBD1 (6 bases). The germline V gene has CDR1 MNHEY and CDR2 SMNVEV (reference sequence). Trimming removed 6 bases from V and 0 bases from J, with 15 bases in between. The CDR3 sequence is 16 residues long. The CDR3 sequence is CASSLNQGSSGNTIYF. The CDR3 bases are TGTGCCAGCAGCCTAAATCAGGGGAGCTCTGGAAACACCATATATTTT.

DNA of the CDR3: TGTGCCAGCAGCCCAGAGGCGGGCGCTGAAGCTTTCTTT. It codes for CASSPEAGAEAFF. The chain recombines TRBV2 with TRBJ1-1; D unclear. The CDR3 spans 13 residues. V dropped 6 bases and J dropped 6 bases, with 14 bases sitting between them. Germline CDR1 SNHLY, CDR2 FYNNEI.

This clone is medium-sized by share. In nucleotides, the CDR3 is TGTGCCAGCGGGACCTGGACAGCTAGCACAGATACGCAGTATTTT. This encodes CASGTWTASTDTQYF. The chain uses TRBV2 and TRBJ2-3; D might be TRBD1 (6 bases). The ends were cut back, 8 bases at V and 0 bases at J, with 15 bases in the middle. Germline CDR1 and CDR2: SNHLY and FYNNEI. The CDR3 is 15 amino acids.

V and J are TRBV7-3 and TRBJ2-1, with D hard to call. There are 13 residues in the CDR3. V was trimmed by 2 bases and J by 4 bases, leaving 6 bases between them. Per germline, CDR1 SGHTA and CDR2 FQGTGA. Written as DNA, the CDR3 is TGTGCCAGCAGCTTATCGACTTACAATGAGCAGTTCTTC. Its protein product is CASSLSTYNEQFF. Combining the CDR3 with reference TRBV7-3 and TRBJ2-1 gives the whole variable domain GAGVSQTPSNKVTEKGKYVELRCDPISGHTALYWYRQSLGQGPEFLIYFQGTGAADDSGLPNDRFFAVRPEGSVSTLKIQRTERGDSAVYLCASSLSTYNEQFFGPGTRLTVL.

The chain is built from TRBV5-6 and TRBJ2-2; the match to TRBD1 covers 8 bases. This CDR3 has 15 residues. V trimming: 6 bases; J trimming: 6 bases; junction bases outside the gene matches: 10. Germline V gives CDR1 SGHDT, CDR2 YYEEEE. The CDR3 is CASITGGRNAGELFF. The DNA of the CDR3 is TGTGCCAGCATCACAGGGGGGCGAAACGCCGGGGAGCTGTTTTTT.

This chain connects TRBV12-3 or TRBV12-4 to TRBJ1-2; TRBD1 matches 7 bases. V lost 6 bases and J lost 2; bases outside the gene matches: 3. The CDR3 extends over 13 amino acids. CDR3 in DNA: TGTGCCAGCAGCCCGACAGGGAACTATGGCTACACCTTC. Translating gives CASSPTGNYGYTF.

The V and J genes are TRBV2 and TRBJ2-1; TRBD1 matches at 7 bases. The J segment lost 2 bases and the V segment lost 6 bases, leaving 7 bases of the junction unmatched. The length of the CDR3 is 15 residues. Germline V CDR1 and CDR2: SNHLY, FYNNEI. The DNA for the CDR3 is TGTGCCAGCAGCGCCTCCGGGACAGCCTACAATGAGCAGTTCTTC. Its protein product is CASSASGTAYNEQFF.

The rearrangement joins TRBV7-8 to TRBJ1-5; a weak D match, TRBD1 (6 bases). Germline CDR1 is SGHVS and CDR2 is FQNEAQ. The CDR3 has 14 amino acids. Trimming shortened V by 4 bases and J by 5 bases, and 12 bases separated the two germline ends. CDR3 sequence reads: CASSSTGSYQPQHF. The CDR3 nucleotides are TGTGCCAGCAGCTCGACAGGTTCATATCAGCCCCAGCATTTT.

To note about this clone: A read error may produce the germline difference seen at one junction end. The chain is built from TRBV15 and TRBJ2-2, with TRBD2 as a possible D gene (5 bases). The CDR3 extends over 15 amino acids. From germline, CDR1 is LNHNV and CDR2 YYDKDF (reference sequence). CDR3 coding DNA: TGTGCCACCAGGAGAGGTACTAGGCCAAATGGGGAGCTGTTTTTT. It specifies CATRRGTRPNGELFF.

This clone occurred once. The rearrangement joins TRBV7-2 to TRBJ2-3; 9 bases are a match to TRBD2. Unmatched junction bases numbered 5, after V lost 0 bases and J lost 10 bases. CDR3 length: 14 amino acids. Germline V CDR1 and CDR2: SGHTA, FQGNSA. CDR3 sequence (DNA): TGTGCCAGCAGCTTAGCTGGGACTAGCAAGGCGCAGTATTTT. The encoded protein is CASSLAGTSKAQYF.

A few counts support this clone. The chain has TRBV18 and TRBJ2-2, with a weak D call TRBD1 (6 bases). This CDR3 has 17 residues. In germline, CDR1 is KGHSH, CDR2 LQKENI. V lost 6 bases and J lost 4, with 21 bases in between. The CDR3 region has the DNA TGTGCCAGCTCTCCCGGGACACCGCGCCTTGGCACCGGGGAGCTGTTTTTT. This encodes CASSPGTPRLGTGELFF.

This chain links TRBV4-1 with TRBJ1-1; 7 bases are a match to TRBD1. The CDR3 is made up of 17 amino acids. J was trimmed by 0 bases and V by 5 bases; bases with no gene match: 12. Germline V lookup: CDR1 MGHRA, CDR2 YSYEKL. The CDR3 DNA follows: TGCGCCAGCAGCTCGACCAGGGGGAGAGTTATGAACACTGAAGCTTTCTTT. The encoded protein is CASSSTRGRVMNTEAFF.

The V gene is TRBV2, the J gene TRBJ2-3; 15 bases fit TRBD2. Germline V gene lookup returns CDR1 SNHLY and CDR2 FYNNEI. V gave up 4 bases and J gave up 0 bases; unmatched junction bases: 5. This CDR3 has 18 residues. In DNA form, the CDR3 reads TGTGCCAGCAGTGTCCCGGGACTAGCGGGGGGTAGCACAGATACGCAGTATTTT. It codes for CASSVPGLAGGSTDTQYF.

The rearrangement joins TRBV27 to TRBJ1-5, with D perhaps matching TRBD1 (5 bases). Germline values: CDR1 MNHEY, CDR2 SMNVEV (reference sequence). V lost 6 bases, J lost 2 bases, and 14 bases lay in between. CDR3 length: 15 residues. The CDR3 is CASSPRGGGNQPQHF. The DNA of the CDR3 is TGTGCCAGCAGCCCAAGGGGAGGGGGCAATCAGCCCCAGCATTTT.

The V call is TRBV7-9, the J call TRBJ1-5, with D uncertain. This CDR3 has 12 amino acids. The germline V gene has CDR1 SEHNR and CDR2 FQNEAQ (reference sequence). Deletions cut 4 bases from V and 4 bases from J, with 5 bases between. The CDR3 reads CASSSRNQPQHF. The CDR3 nucleotides are TGTGCCAGCAGCTCCAGGAATCAGCCCCAGCATTTT.

The CDR3 coding sequence is TGTGCCACCAGTGATGGGGGGGGTTCCGAGACCCAGTACTTC. Protein: CATSDGGGSETQYF. The chain has TRBV24-1 and TRBJ2-5, with 7 nucleotides matching TRBD2. There are 14 residues in the CDR3. Germline V CDR1 and CDR2: KGHDR, SFDVKD. With 3 bases clipped from V and 5 bases from J, the junction kept 5 bases outside the gene matches.